The 29 T cell receptor beta chains in this list originate from one sample, sequenced in a study of shared clonotypes between healthy human individuals. This table comes from immunoSEQ multiplex PCR, and its TCRdb copy is limited to in-frame clones, with some not included. The sample holds a few hundred thousand clones, roughly 84% seen once. Sequenced input: memory CD8+ T cells sorted from blood. Subset meaning: CD45RO+ cells pooled with CCR7-negative TemRA cells. The receptors originated from a man between 18 and 35 years old in good health.

The chain recombines TRBV4-3 with TRBJ2-1; D ambiguous. The length of the CDR3 is 13 residues. Per the germline V gene, CDR1 is LGHNA and CDR2 is YSLEER. V was shortened by 0 bases and J by 10 bases, with 10 bases between the two germline ends. CDR3 sequence reads: CASSQDNGREQFF. The DNA of the CDR3 is TGCGCCAGCAGCCAAGATAACGGCCGGGAGCAGTTCTTC.

This clone has only one observation. This chain links TRBV4-1 with TRBJ2-7, with a tentative D call TRBD2 (5 bases). V lost 1 base, J lost 4 bases, and 17 bases lay in between. Germline-derived CDR1 and CDR2 are MGHRA and YSYEKL. The CDR3 extends over 16 amino acids. CDR3 nucleotide sequence: TGCGCCAGCAGCCAAGGCAATCCGGACGGAGGTTACGAGCAGTACTTC. It is translated as CASSQGNPDGGYEQYF.

V and J are TRBV7-9 and TRBJ2-1, with D hard to call. Trimming stripped 8 bases from V and 5 bases from J, with 22 bases between. The CDR3 length is 16 residues. Germline CDR1 and CDR2: SEHNR and FQNEAQ (reference sequence). Here the CDR3 DNA reads TGTGCCAGCTCCCTACCCACAGTCTCCCCTCACAATGAGCAGTTCTTC. It codes for CASSLPTVSPHNEQFF.

This rearrangement joins TRBV29-1 to TRBJ1-2, with TRBD1 matching 10 bases. Trimming took 6 bases from V and 3 from J; bases not matched to a gene: 4. CDR1 and CDR2 from the germline V gene are SQVTM and ANQGSEA. This CDR3 has 13 amino acids. This CDR3 reads CSVPGQGYYGYTF. The DNA of the CDR3 is TGCAGCGTACCGGGACAGGGGTACTATGGCTACACCTTC. Filled out from reference TRBV29-1 and TRBJ1-2, the complete variable domain reads SAVISQKPSRDICQRGTSLTIQCQVDSQVTMMFWYRQQPGQSLTLIATANQGSEATYESGFVIDKFPISRPNLTFSTLTVSNMSPEDSSIYLCSVPGQGYYGYTFGSGTRLTVV.

The CDR3 protein is CASSFLPSGGPGNEQFF. The DNA for the CDR3 is TGTGCCAGCAGTTTTCTCCCCAGCGGGGGGCCGGGCAATGAGCAGTTCTTC. This chain joins TRBV28 and TRBJ2-1, with TRBD2 matching 9 bases. The CDR3 is made up of 17 amino acids. J gave up 6 bases and V 3 bases, and 12 bases lay outside the gene matches. Germline assignment: CDR1 MDHEN and CDR2 SYDVKM.

This clone has just a few counts. This chain joins TRBV30 and TRBJ1-6; 12 bases align to TRBD1. The CDR3 runs to 14 residues. V was clipped by 3 bases and J by 13 bases; unmatched bases: 7. Germline values: CDR1 GTSNPN, CDR2 SVGIG (reference sequence). CDR3 bases: TGTGCCTGGAGCGAGGGACAGGGGGCACCGCCCCTCCACTTT. Residues: CAWSEGQGAPPLHF.

The rearrangement links TRBV6-1 to TRBJ2-5; 10 bases are shared with TRBD1. The CDR3 length is 15 residues. CDR1 and CDR2 from the germline V gene are MNHNS and SASEGT. The trim removed 6 bases at V and 5 bases at J, leaving 9 bases unmatched. CDR3 in DNA: TGTGCCAGCAGCGGGACAGGGGAGGTTTTGGAGACCCAGTACTTC. Its protein is CASSGTGEVLETQYF.

In its sample, this clone was seen once. The CDR3 nucleotides read TGTGCCAGCAGCTTTCCTAGCTCCTACGAGCAGTACTTC. Protein product: CASSFPSSYEQYF. The chain combines TRBV13 with TRBJ2-7, with no clear D. V was pared by 3 bases and J by 0 bases, with 6 bases between. This CDR3 contains 13 residues. The germline gives CDR1 PRHDT, CDR2 FYEKMQ (reference sequence).

This clone was picked up many times. The CDR3 DNA sequence: TGTGCCAGCAGTCCGGACAGAGCTAACTATGGCTACACCTTC. It codes for CASSPDRANYGYTF. This chain uses TRBV27 with TRBJ1-2; possible D gene TRBD1, 6 bases. V lost 5 bases, J lost 0 bases, and 10 bases lay in between. The CDR3 is 14 amino acids. Germline loops: CDR1 MNHEY, CDR2 SMNVEV (reference sequence).

V is TRBV11-3 and J is TRBJ2-3, with 9 bases aligning to TRBD2. Germline loops: CDR1 SGHNT, CDR2 YENEEA. There are 15 residues in the CDR3. Trimming at V came to 1 base and at J to 5 bases, leaving 4 bases not matched to a gene. CDR3 coding DNA: TGTGCCAGCAGCTTAGGGCGGGGGGGCAGAGATACGCAGTATTTT. The encoded protein is CASSLGRGGRDTQYF. The full variable domain, rest sourced from reference TRBV11-3 and TRBJ2-3, is EAGVVQSPRYKIIEKKQPVAFWCNPISGHNTLYWYLQNLGQGPELLIRYENEEAVDDSQLPKDRFSAERLKGVDSTLKIQPAELGDSAVYLCASSLGRGGRDTQYFGPGTRLTVL.

The chain is built from TRBV4-1 and TRBJ1-3; D not certain. The V end lost 0 bases, the J end lost 4 bases, and 7 bases lay between the germline ends. CDR3 length: 14 amino acids. Germline CDR1 MGHRA, CDR2 YSYEKL. Written as DNA, the CDR3 is TGCGCCAGCAGCCAAGAGGCAGCGGGAAACACCATATATTTT. Protein: CASSQEAAGNTIYF.

The CDR3 loop is CASSEGSRGYEQYF. DNA for the CDR3: TGTGCCAGCAGTGAAGGTAGCAGGGGTTACGAGCAGTACTTC. The chain couples TRBV6-1 to TRBJ2-7, with D possibly TRBD1 on 6 matching bases. The CDR3 spans 14 residues. V was shortened by 1 base and J by 4 bases, with 11 bases between the two germline ends. CDR1 MNHNS and CDR2 SASEGT come from the germline V gene.

The chain combines TRBV10-3 with TRBJ2-1; no firm D call. The V and J ends lost 3 bases and 0 bases respectively, with 6 bases between them. CDR3 length: 14 amino acids. Germline CDR1 is ENHRY and CDR2 is SYGVKD. CDR3 sequence: CAISESFSYNEQFF. The CDR3 bases are TGTGCCATCAGTGAAAGCTTCTCCTACAATGAGCAGTTCTTC.

The J gene is TRBJ2-5, the V gene TRBV7-2; the D is unclear. The CDR3 sequence is 13 residues long. V was clipped by 3 bases and J by 5 bases, with 10 bases between them. CDR1 SGHTA and CDR2 FQGNSA come from the germline V gene. The CDR3 here is CASSFSPTETQYF. The CDR3 DNA follows: TGTGCCAGCAGCTTTAGTCCCACGGAGACCCAGTACTTC.

The chain couples TRBV9 to TRBJ2-7, with 9 bases matching TRBD1. The CDR3 is made up of 16 amino acids. Looked up from germline, CDR1 is SGDLS and CDR2 is YYNGEE. The V and J ends lost 0 bases and 3 bases, in that order; junction bases with no gene match: 7. Written as DNA, the CDR3 is TGTGCCAGCAGCGTAGCTGGGACAGGGCGATACTACGAGCAGTACTTC. Translating gives CASSVAGTGRYYEQYF. The full variable domain, completed using reference TRBV9 and TRBJ2-7, is DSGVTQTPKHLITATGQRVTLRCSPRSGDLSVYWYQQSLDQGLQFLIQYYNGEERAKGNILERFSAQQFPDLHSELNLSSLELGDSALYFCASSVAGTGRYYEQYFGPGTRLTVT.

The CDR3 nucleotides are TGTGCCAGCAGCCAGGGAGGTGGACGCGTCAACCAGCCCCAGCATTTT. This codes for CASSQGGGRVNQPQHF. The gene calls are TRBV4-2 and TRBJ1-5, with D uncertain. Per germline, CDR1 LGHNA and CDR2 YNFKEQ. Deletions cut 3 bases from V and 7 bases from J, with 19 bases between. This CDR3 has 16 amino acids.

The V and J genes are TRBV9 and TRBJ2-1; the D gene is possibly TRBD2 (6 bases). Trimming took 2 bases from V and 3 from J, leaving 12 bases between them. The CDR3 covers 15 residues. Germline V gene sequence: CDR1 SGDLS, CDR2 YYNGEE. CDR3 sequence reads: CASSVGGANYNEQFF. CDR3 in DNA: TGTGCCAGCAGCGTTGGCGGGGCAAACTACAATGAGCAGTTCTTC.

The gene calls are TRBV11-2 and TRBJ2-3; TRBD1 is a possible D gene (7 bases). V shed 2 bases and J shed 6 bases, with 15 bases lying between them. The germline V gene has CDR1 SGHAT and CDR2 FQNNGV. The CDR3 spans 15 residues. The CDR3 sequence is CASSLYDREVDTQYF. The CDR3 DNA is TGTGCCAGCAGCTTATATGACAGGGAGGTTGATACGCAGTATTTT.

The chain is built from TRBV7-9 and TRBJ2-3, with D perhaps TRBD1 (6 bases). Germline-derived CDR1 and CDR2 are SEHNR and FQNEAQ (reference sequence). The CDR3 spans 16 residues. Trimming removed 4 bases at V and 2 bases at J, with 16 bases between. For the CDR3, the DNA is TGTGCCAGCAGCTCCCGTGAGGGGGTTCTCACAGATACGCAGTATTTT. It translates to CASSSREGVLTDTQYF.

Written as DNA, the CDR3 is TGTGCCATCAGTGAGTCGAATACGGGGACCTATGGCTACACCTTC. Translation gives CAISESNTGTYGYTF. This chain uses TRBV10-3 with TRBJ1-2; D perhaps matches TRBD1 (5 bases). CDR3 length: 15 amino acids. Trimming took 0 bases from V and 4 from J, leaving 12 bases between them. The germline V gene encodes CDR1 ENHRY and CDR2 SYGVKD.

The chain couples TRBV15 to TRBJ1-6; TRBD1 aligns across 7 bases. The CDR3 is 19 amino acids. Trimming took 0 bases from V and 10 from J; bases not matched to a gene: 18. CDR1 and CDR2 (germline): LNHNV, YYDKDF (reference sequence). The chain's CDR3 is CATSRDQDGQASRGSPLHF. The CDR3 bases are TGTGCCACCAGCAGAGATCAGGATGGACAGGCCTCACGAGGGTCACCCCTCCACTTT.

This chain joins TRBV10-3 and TRBJ1-4; perhaps TRBD1 as D (5 bases). Germline values: CDR1 ENHRY, CDR2 SYGVKD. Trimming took 1 base from V and 2 from J, leaving 8 bases between them. The CDR3 has 15 residues. As DNA, the CDR3 is TGTGCCATCAGTGAGTTGGGGGGGACTAATGAAAAACTGTTTTTT. This gives the protein CAISELGGTNEKLFF.

This rearrangement joins TRBV30 to TRBJ2-2, with D perhaps TRBD2 (5 bases). In germline, CDR1 is GTSNPN, CDR2 SVGIG (reference sequence). The CDR3 runs to 11 residues. Trimming took off 5 bases at V and 6 bases at J, with 7 bases between the two ends. CDR3: CAWQEAGELFF. The CDR3 coding sequence is TGTGCCTGGCAGGAGGCCGGGGAGCTGTTTTTT. The variable domain in full, completed from reference TRBV30 and TRBJ2-2, reads SQTIHQWPATLVQPVGSPLSLECTVEGTSNPNLYWYRQAAGRGLQLLFYSVGIGQISSEVPQNLSASRPQDRQFILSSKKLLLSDSGFYLCAWQEAGELFFGEGSRLTVL.

The count of this clone is one. The chain uses TRBV4-1 and TRBJ1-2; D is ambiguous. This CDR3 comprises 16 residues. Germline CDR1 is MGHRA and CDR2 is YSYEKL. Deletions cut 3 bases from V and 0 bases from J, with 14 bases between. For the CDR3, the DNA is TGCGCCAGCAGCCAGCGGCGGGCGGGCGCTAACTATGGCTACACCTTC. Its translation is CASSQRRAGANYGYTF.

In this sample, this clone turned up a few times. The V and J genes are TRBV7-9 and TRBJ2-5; the D is unclear. Germline V gene data show CDR1 as SEHNR and CDR2 as FQNEAQ (reference sequence). This CDR3 comprises 11 residues. With 5 bases removed from V and 5 bases from J, the gap between germline ends came to 6 bases. For the CDR3, the DNA is TGTGCCAGCAGCCTCCTGGAGACCCAGTACTTC. It translates to CASSLLETQYF.

The table lists this clone with a count of one. The chain employs TRBV7-2 and TRBJ2-7, with 10 bases fitting TRBD2. The CDR3 contains 16 residues. Germline assignment: CDR1 SGHTA and CDR2 FQGNSA. The ends lost 2 bases at V and 4 bases at J; junction bases unmatched: 8. Here the CDR3 DNA reads TGTGCCAGCAGCTTACTAGCGGGAGTTCCCTCATACGAGCAGTACTTC. Translated: CASSLLAGVPSYEQYF.

This chain joins TRBV6-5 and TRBJ1-5; D is unclear. From germline, CDR1 is MNHEY and CDR2 SVGAGI. There are 14 residues in the CDR3. V lost 4 bases to trimming and J lost 9 bases, with 16 bases between them. The DNA for the CDR3 is TGTGCCAGCAGTTCGGGCAGTTATATGAGGCCCCAGCATTTT. The encoded protein is CASSSGSYMRPQHF.

The chain is built from TRBV5-4 and TRBJ2-2; D is uncertain. In germline, CDR1 is SGHNT, CDR2 YYREEE (reference sequence). V lost 0 bases to trimming and J lost 5 bases, with 11 bases between them. The CDR3 has 15 amino acids. The DNA of the CDR3 is TGTGCCAGCAGCTTGGCCCCTACTCCGACCGGGGAGCTGTTTTTT. Translating it yields CASSLAPTPTGELFF.

This rearrangement joins TRBV7-9 to TRBJ2-7; 8 bases agree with TRBD1. V lost 3 bases and J lost 6; bases outside the gene matches: 13. CDR3 length: 16 residues. Germline assignment: CDR1 SEHNR and CDR2 FQNEAQ (reference sequence). The CDR3 here is CASSFVSGGARVEQYF. The CDR3 nucleotides are TGTGCCAGCAGCTTCGTTTCAGGGGGCGCGCGTGTCGAGCAGTACTTC.